This T cell receptor beta chain comes out of a study of cytomegalovirus exposure and HLA in healthy donors (dated by TCRdb to about 2017). A note on the overall study: In an earlier analysis of 587 of the donors, 276 Gb of sequence data and just under 120 million unique TCR beta sequences from some 170 million T cells were reported. An early release covering over 500 HLA-typed donors comprised around 300 gigabases of sequencing data and some 79 million unique TCR sequences. The genetic ancestry cluster associated with self-reported Caucasian donors included roughly 84% of the roughly 400 genotyped donors. The study aimed to test whether signatures of past pathogen exposure could be identified by cataloging public T cell receptors. The study profiled the T cell repertoires of around 700 subjects by immunosequencing and related them to cytomegalovirus serostatus. Along with the roughly 670-subject first cohort, a separate validation cohort of over 90 different subjects was used. To predict cytomegalovirus infection status, the study brought together high-throughput TCR immunosequencing, statistical association of individual TCRs with disease status, and machine learning. In a later analysis, previously published TCR beta repertoires from some 640 donors were re-analyzed and high-resolution HLA genotyping was added so that TCR occurrence patterns could be studied. Rather than drawing on any new phenotypic data, the later analysis identified candidate immune exposures from TCR beta sequences and the way those sequences occurred across donors. An earlier analysis of 587 of the donors used high-throughput TCR beta sequencing to judge whether each TCR beta V gene segment behaved as functional or pseudogenic. Donor age, sex, ethnicity and CMV serostatus were compiled together with the repertoire data. A later genetic analysis took genome-wide SNP genotypes for about 55% of the roughly 670 donors and used that subset as a discovery cohort. All discovery cohort repertoires had been generated using a single sequencing platform. HLA typing covered class I and class II loci at four-digit resolution. The number of typed donors differed by locus: about 629-630 for A, B, C, DRB1 and DQB1; 500 to 550 for DQA1; approximately 600 for DPA1; and some 470 for DPB1. About five DR-DQ haplotypes were treated as single units for association and clustering because of strong linkage in the cohort. Among approximately 370 genotyped donors of the cohort, an average of approximately 240,000 unique TCR beta nucleotide sequences was sequenced per donor, of which about 18% were non-productive.

Turning to this clone: Its antigen is still unknown. Base qualities are not provided; no much larger clone lies one nucleotide away.

The library was made by the immunoSEQ multiplex PCR assay. The multiplex PCR relied on a mix of 60 forward primers for TCR Vbeta segments and 13 reverse primers for TCR Jbeta segments. The CDR3 region of rearranged TCR beta genes was amplified from genomic DNA by a multiplex PCR assay. Amplified TCR beta libraries were sequenced as 87-base-pair reads on the Illumina HiSeq System. Per the original workflow: A later analysis tallied some 79 million unique TCR beta chains across the 666 repertoires, and approximately 9.9 million of those chains were shared by two or more donors. Raw reads were error-corrected and collapsed into unique sequences by a nearest-neighbor algorithm in which closely related sequences were merged to remove PCR and sequencing errors. CDR3 sequences were aligned to IMGT reference sequences to assign V, D and J gene segments. Each retained sequence needed at least a six-nucleotide match to both a V gene segment and a J gene segment. Rearrangements were called productive when the CDR3 lacked stop codons and stayed in frame with V and J; all others were non-productive. CDR3 was defined by IMGT convention, running from the second conserved V-encoded cysteine to the conserved J-encoded phenylalanine. In an earlier analysis of 550 to 650 of the donors, sequences lacking an unambiguous match to a single V gene segment were excluded. In an earlier analysis of several hundred of the donors, V segments were called functional above 56.7% productive rearrangements and were called segregating when the between-donor standard deviation exceeded 5%. To diagnose cytomegalovirus status from the catalog of TCR beta chain sequences, a statistical classification framework was built. In a later analysis, V and J genes were assigned by comparing TCR nucleotide sequences against IMGT/GENE-DB human TR gene sequences. In a later analysis, CDR3 sequences and most-parsimonious VDJ recombination scenarios were assigned using the TCRdist pipeline. In a later analysis, every TCR beta chain was defined by the combination of its CDR3 amino acid sequence and its V-gene family, and reads without a unique V-gene family were dropped. To address suspected cross-contamination and a sequencing artifact, a later analysis removed around 590 highly shared, low-generation-probability nucleotide sequences. In a later analysis, a clonal expansion index was calculated for each public chain from normalized within-repertoire ranks of inferred template counts. A later analysis computed generation probabilities with a VDJ recombination model fitted to out-of-frame rearrangements, and checked the results against IGoR. In a later analysis, hypergeometric tests were used to score TCR-TCR, TCR-HLA and TCR-CMV co-occurrence, with a repertoire-size bias correction applied to TCR pairs. To estimate false discovery rates, a later analysis permuted the HLA or CMV assignments 20 times. In a later analysis, co-occurring TCRs were grouped with DBSCAN, and TCRdist sequence similarity was added when clustering was performed within HLA-allele-positive subsets. Repertoires with fewer than 30,000 or more than 120,000 public chains, plus five repertoires with anomalous nucleotide sharing, were excluded from co-occurrence clustering. TCRdb's version of the immuneACCESS table is confined to in-frame rearrangements and falls short of the full clone set. An unresolved V gene accounts for under half of the shortfall where checked; the remainder is of unknown origin. V, J and clone size derive from that table, while D and trimming were established from the DNA sequence. Counted in this sample were around 280,000 clones; roughly 90% of them appeared once. The ten most abundant clones make up roughly 2.1% of the sample.

The cohort comprised around 700 healthy bone marrow donors. At the time of sampling, all cohort members were nominally healthy, though unrecorded immune exposures were likely present. The donor was CMV seronegative and was included in the group of approximately 350 seronegative cohort members. A peripheral blood sample was provided by each donor, and peripheral blood mononuclear cells were used for TCR beta sequencing. Genomic DNA was extracted from the blood cell samples with the Qiagen DNeasy Blood Extraction Kit. The germline V gene gives CDR1 as SQVTM and CDR2 as ANQGSEA. V loses 3 bases, J loses 4 bases, and the germline ends lie 13 bases apart. From the cysteine up to the phenylalanine, the CDR3 has a length of 13 residues. The kept DNA is CDR3 alone, 39 bases in frame from the first base. Summary of the overall study and its limitations: The authors suggested that the approach could potentially be extended to other disease states and immunological phenotypes. In both the original and validation cohorts, the classifier was reported to diagnose cytomegalovirus status with high specificity and sensitivity. A few of the identified cytomegalovirus-associated TCR beta chains were confirmed in vitro to be specific for cytomegalovirus antigens. The study gave a list of 150 to 200 TCR beta chains associated with cytomegalovirus. According to a later analysis, parvovirus B19, influenza, CMV and Epstein-Barr virus appeared linked to several top co-occurrence clusters. Most TCR sequences were observed very rarely across donors, whereas some public TCRs were present in many individuals. In a later analysis, HLA-associated TCR beta chains were found to be more clonally expanded and to have lower generation probabilities than equally common non-associated chains. A cluster of highly shared sequence variants was judged likely to be a technical artifact of the sequencing pipeline. Some 15 rarely observed V segments, including chromosome 9 orphons, were excluded from the earlier analysis of about 500 of the donors because counts were too low. Roughly uniform sequencing depth across donors was assumed in presence/absence analyses, although this assumption may not hold. CMV serostatus was the only immune exposure information available for the cohort. Some IMGT-functional V segments, including TRBV6-2 and TRBV6-3, could not be distinguished by the 87-base-pair reads and were therefore excluded. A later analysis associated about 17,000 TCR beta sequences with specific HLA alleles at a false discovery rate of 0.05. According to a later analysis, most CMV-associated TCR beta chains appeared to be HLA-restricted, and the HLA associations seemed to be driven largely by CMV exposure. A further reported finding was that TCR beta sequences accurately predicted the HLA-A and HLA-B alleles for most subjects in the first cohort. Broadly in line with IMGT annotations, most TCR beta V segments showed up in productive rearrangements about 87% or about 30% of the time in an earlier analysis of several hundred of the donors. A later genetic analysis reported fewer N-insertions in productive TCRs among donors in an Asian-associated ancestry cluster than the roughly 700-donor mean. Linkage disequilibrium might explain the correlated functional status among segregating V segments, but an unknown experimental factor could not be excluded. Strong co-occurrence of HLA alleles, especially DR and DQ, made assigning TCR associations to individual alleles difficult. A later analysis found that TCR association rates varied across HLA loci, with DRB1 alleles showing the most associated TCRs and HLA-C alleles the fewest. An association between a missense DCLRE1C variant and V-gene and J-gene trimming of TCR beta chains was found in a later genetic analysis and replicated in an independent cohort. The cohort was sequenced for TCR beta chains only, and without alpha or paired-chain data the features that could be detected were limited. Because some donors lacked HLA typing at each locus, the association tests relied only on the typed subset.

In this chain, TRBV29-1 is recombined with TRBJ2-7; the D gene assignment is ambiguous. The TCR comes from a woman aged 18-35 years in good health and CMV-seronegative. Source material: PBMCs. In nucleotides, the sequence is TGCAGCGTTGAGGCAGCTAGTACTTACGAGCAGTACTTC. It translates as CSVEAASTYEQYF.